This record covers a single TCR beta chain. Libraries were prepared by immunoSEQ multiplex PCR; TCRdb keeps only in-frame clonotypes and omits some of them. The sample yields a few hundred thousand clones, 90% seen once. Per germline, CDR1 KGHSH and CDR2 LQKENI. The CDR3 loop spans 17 amino acids. The ends were cut back, 1 base at V and 2 bases at J, with 12 bases in the middle. Cohort 3 recovery required two negative PCRs, clearance, or symptom resolution. These data are taken from a study of blood T cell repertoires in COVID-19. The wider study: PBMCs, B-cell-depleted T cells, or T cells were the source of the cDNA or gDNA that made up the material.

Sequencing was carried out using PBMCs or T cells enriched from blood (not recorded which). The clonotype was recovered from a man between 18 and 29 years old who had recovered from COVID-19. The chain recombines TRBV18 with TRBJ2-6; a weak D match, TRBD2 (5 bases). Here the CDR3 DNA reads TGTGCCAGCTCACCACTTTCGGAGGAAGCTGGGGCCAACGTCCTGACTTTC. Amino acids: CASSPLSEEAGANVLTF.